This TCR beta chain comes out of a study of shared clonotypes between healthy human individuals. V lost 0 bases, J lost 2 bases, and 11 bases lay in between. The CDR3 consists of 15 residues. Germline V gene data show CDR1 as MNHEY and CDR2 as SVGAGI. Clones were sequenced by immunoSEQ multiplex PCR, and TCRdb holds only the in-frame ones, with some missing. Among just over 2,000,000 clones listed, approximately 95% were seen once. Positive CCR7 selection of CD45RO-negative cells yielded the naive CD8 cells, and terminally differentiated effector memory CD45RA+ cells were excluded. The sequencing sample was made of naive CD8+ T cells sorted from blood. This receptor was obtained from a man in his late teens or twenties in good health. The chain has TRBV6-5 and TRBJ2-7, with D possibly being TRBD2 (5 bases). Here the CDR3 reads CASSYSAETTYEQYF. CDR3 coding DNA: TGTGCCAGCAGTTACTCGGCAGAGACTACCTACGAGCAGTACTTC.